This T cell receptor beta chain was documented in a study of Graves' ophthalmopathy and Graves' hyperthyroidism. Study findings and constraints: Detection in blood was also observed for most expanded thyroid clonotypes above 0.001 frequency.

On this clonotype itself: Its cognate antigen is unknown.

Excluded were patients with other autoimmune diseases, uncontrolled infections, pregnancy or lactation. The diagnostic workup employed clinical symptoms, serum thyroxine, TRAb, thyroid ultrasound and orbital computed tomography. RNA transcripts were the template, and TCR beta CDR3 regions were amplified from them. The first-round RT-PCR employed HTBI primers together with the Qiagen OneStep RT-PCR kit. A multiplex PCR was then performed as the second round. TCRdb processed the multiplex PCR reads anew with MiXCR; each CDR3 protein has one entry. Of about 1.1 million distinct CDR3 sequences listed, roughly 35% are singletons. Germline V CDR1 and CDR2: SGHTA, FQGNSA. The V end was cut by 5 bases, the J end by 4 bases, with 11 bases between. This CDR3 spans 13 amino acids.

The rearrangement uses TRBV7-2 and TRBJ1-2, with TRBD1 as a possible D gene (5 bases). Input material: peripheral blood or thyroid tissue (not recorded which). This TCR derives from an adult man with Graves' hyperthyroidism. CDR3 nucleotide sequence: TGTGCCAGCAGCCCAGGGCCGATCTATGGCTACACCTTC. Translating it yields CASSPGPIYGYTF.